This T cell receptor (beta chain) stems from a study of cytomegalovirus exposure and HLA in healthy donors. This clone was observed once. Its target is unknown. PCR employed 60 Vbeta and 13 Jbeta primers. Data came from immunoSEQ multiplex PCR; TCRdb stores just in-frame clones and leaves some out. The sample consists of fewer than 150,000 clones, approximately 80% of them appearing once. The V and J ends lost 4 bases and 2 bases respectively, with 6 bases between them. Germline CDR1 reads MNHNY; CDR2 reads SVGAGI (reference sequence). CDR3 length equals 13 residues. General observations from the study: For cytomegalovirus status, the classifier reportedly gave diagnoses with high specificity and sensitivity.

The sequence was collected from a male donor in good health and CMV-seronegative. The chain recombines TRBV6-6 with TRBJ1-5; unclear D gene. Sequencing was performed on PBMCs. The CDR3 DNA reads TGTGCCAGCAGTTGGCCCGGCAATCAGCCCCAGCATTTT. Translating it yields CASSWPGNQPQHF.